The rows below give T cell receptor beta chains drawn from one sample of a study of cytomegalovirus exposure and HLA in healthy donors. Some clones are missing from TCRdb's copy, which holds only in-frame ones; the method was immunoSEQ multiplex PCR. Of roughly 120,000 clones listed, 75% to 90% are singletons. Sequencing used PBMCs. The receptors come from a man between 45 and 60 years old in good health and CMV-seronegative. CDR3s include the opening cysteine and the closing phenylalanine or tryptophan. D genes are given only for firm matches. Size values are once, few and many counts, or a class for expanded clones, and some rows have none.

-,-,TRBJ2-1,TRBV7-6,CASSSTVVPYNEQFF,TGTGCCAGCAGCTCGACAGTGGTCCCCTACAATGAGCAGTTCTTC
TRBD1,-,TRBJ2-7,TRBV7-9,CASSPETGAYEQYF,TGTGCCAGCAGTCCCGAGACAGGGGCCTACGAGCAGTACTTC
TRBD2,-,TRBJ2-3,TRBV19,CASSSGLADYTDTQYF,TGTGCCAGTAGTAGTGGACTAGCGGATTACACAGATACGCAGTATTTT
-,few,TRBJ1-4,TRBV7-2,CATSGGFYEKLFF,TGTGCCACTTCGGGGGGCTTTTATGAAAAACTGTTTTTT
-,few,TRBJ2-7,TRBV7-2,CASSLDSGSYEQYF,TGTGCCAGCAGCTTAGATAGCGGCTCCTACGAGCAGTACTTC
TRBD1,-,TRBJ1-6,TRBV5-4,CASSFQAGTVAPLHF,TGTGCCAGCAGCTTCCAAGCCGGGACAGTAGCACCCCTCCACTTT
-,-,TRBJ2-7,TRBV25-1,CASSEYDGGRMVEQYF,TGTGCCAGCAGTGAATATGACGGGGGGCGGATGGTCGAGCAGTACTTC
TRBD1,-,TRBJ1-2,TRBV10-3,CAISEIGQVDGYTF,TGTGCCATCAGTGAGATCGGACAGGTTGATGGCTACACCTTC
TRBD1,-,TRBJ2-1,TRBV7-2,CASSRTGGRPNNEQFF,TGTGCCAGCAGTCGGACAGGGGGCAGACCCAACAATGAGCAGTTCTTC
TRBD1,once,TRBJ1-1,TRBV5-1,CASSLRTGNTEAFF,TGCGCCAGCAGCTTGAGGACAGGGAACACTGAAGCTTTCTTT
TRBD1,-,TRBJ1-1,TRBV7-9,CASSLAGGNEAFF,TGTGCCAGCAGCTTGGCAGGGGGTAATGAAGCTTTCTTT
-,-,TRBJ2-3,TRBV25-1,CASGEQGVVDTQYF,TGTGCCAGCGGAGAACAGGGAGTCGTAGATACGCAGTATTTT
TRBD1,-,TRBJ1-1,TRBV6-1,CASSVIQGAIMNTEAFF,TGTGCCAGCAGTGTTATACAGGGGGCAATTATGAACACTGAAGCTTTCTTT
-,-,TRBJ2-3,TRBV2,CASGFSGLRSDTQYF,TGTGCCAGCGGCTTTAGCGGTCTCAGGAGTGATACGCAGTATTTT
-,-,TRBJ2-1,TRBV5-1,CASRDRIDNEQFF,TGCGCCAGCAGGGACAGAATTGACAATGAGCAGTTCTTC
-,-,TRBJ2-5,TRBV7-6,CASSLAGSRETQYF,TGTGCCAGCAGCTTAGCGGGTAGCAGAGAGACCCAGTACTTC
TRBD1,-,TRBJ1-5,TRBV7-2,CASSFETGVAQPQHF,TGTGCCAGCAGCTTTGAGACAGGGGTCGCTCAGCCCCAGCATTTT
TRBD2,few,TRBJ2-1,TRBV9,CASSAVAGGNEQFF,TGTGCCAGCAGCGCGGTAGCGGGGGGCAATGAGCAGTTCTTC
TRBD2,-,TRBJ2-3,TRBV28,CASSLRQGGLAGTDTQYF,TGTGCCAGCAGTTTACGGCAGGGTGGACTAGCGGGCACAGATACGCAGTATTTT
-,-,TRBJ2-7,TRBV30,CAWSRDSQSGEQYF,TGTGCCTGGAGCCGGGACTCCCAGTCAGGCGAGCAGTACTTC
-,-,TRBJ1-2,TRBV5-4,CASSSFVTSNYGYTF,TGTGCCAGCAGCTCTTTTGTGACATCTAACTATGGCTACACCTTC
TRBD1,-,TRBJ1-2,TRBV7-2,CASSLQGQGRGYTF,TGTGCCAGCAGCTTACAAGGACAGGGTCGTGGCTACACCTTC
TRBD1,-,TRBJ2-7,TRBV7-6,CASSLAVTGSGEQYF,TGTGCCAGCAGCTTAGCAGTGACAGGGTCAGGAGAGCAGTACTTC
TRBD2,-,TRBJ2-3,TRBV5-8,CASSSVGLAITDTQYF,TGTGCCAGCAGCTCCGTGGGACTAGCGATTACAGATACGCAGTATTTT
TRBD1,-,TRBJ1-4,TRBV7-9,CASSSGQGNEKLFF,TGTGCCAGCAGCTCGGGACAGGGAAATGAAAAACTGTTTTTT
TRBD2,-,TRBJ2-7,TRBV5-1,CASSSRTGLAGGYEQYF,TGCGCCAGCAGCAGCCGTACGGGACTAGCGGGGGGGTACGAGCAGTACTTC
-,once,TRBJ2-7,TRBV12-5,CASGLSGGGSLYF,TGTGCTAGTGGTTTGTCGGGGGGCGGGAGCTTGTACTTC
-,-,TRBJ2-3,TRBV6-5,CASCRTSSTDTQYF,TGTGCCAGCTGTAGGACTTCTAGCACAGATACGCAGTATTTT
-,few,TRBJ1-1,TRBV7-3,CASSAGLMNTEAFF,TGTGCCAGCAGCGCCGGACTCATGAACACTGAAGCTTTCTTT
-,-,TRBJ2-3,TRBV7-9,CASSLSASTGSWVDTQYF,TGTGCCAGCAGTTTATCAGCATCTACAGGGTCGTGGGTGGATACGCAGTATTTT
-,-,TRBJ2-5,TRBV6-5,CASPKIVLPQETQYF,TGTGCCAGCCCAAAAATAGTCCTACCTCAAGAGACCCAGTACTTC
TRBD2,-,TRBJ2-7,TRBV5-8,CASSQGLLGSYEQYF,TGTGCCAGCAGCCAGGGACTACTGGGTTCCTACGAGCAGTACTTC
-,-,TRBJ1-1,TRBV13,CASSFRGLNTEAFF,TGTGCCAGCAGCTTCAGGGGTTTGAACACTGAAGCTTTCTTT
TRBD1,-,TRBJ2-1,TRBV5-1,CASSLGPTGGPYNEQFF,TGCGCCAGCAGCTTGGGACCCACAGGGGGCCCCTACAATGAGCAGTTCTTC
-,-,TRBJ1-5,TRBV11-2,CASSLVGQPQHF,TGTGCCAGCAGCTTAGTCGGGCAGCCCCAGCATTTT
TRBD2,-,TRBJ2-6,TRBV4-2,CASGTSFGANVLTF,TGTGCCAGTGGGACTAGTTTTGGGGCCAACGTCCTGACTTTC
TRBD2,-,TRBJ2-3,TRBV9,CASSVESGLAGDTQYF,TGTGCCAGCAGCGTAGAATCGGGGCTAGCGGGGGATACGCAGTATTTT
-,-,TRBJ1-4,TRBV6-5,CASSPPGVEKLFF,TGTGCCAGCAGTCCACCAGGGGTAGAAAAACTGTTTTTT
TRBD1,-,TRBJ1-2,TRBV28,CASSIIQGAQVYGYTF,TGTGCCAGCAGCATAATACAGGGGGCGCAAGTTTATGGCTACACCTTC
TRBD1,-,TRBJ2-3,TRBV29-1,CSVRPGQVTDTQYF,TGCAGCGTTCGCCCGGGACAGGTAACAGATACGCAGTATTTT
TRBD1,-,TRBJ1-6,TRBV6-5,CASSYSSGTGGSPLHF,TGTGCCAGCAGTTACTCTTCCGGGACAGGGGGTTCACCCCTCCACTTT
-,-,TRBJ2-5,TRBV6-5,CASSYLRGNQETQYF,TGTGCCAGCAGTTATTTGAGGGGGAACCAAGAGACCCAGTACTTC
TRBD1,-,TRBJ1-1,TRBV7-9,CASSSTGEMNTEAFF,TGTGCCAGCAGTTCGACAGGGGAGATGAACACTGAAGCTTTCTTT
TRBD2,-,TRBJ2-1,TRBV11-1,CASSPNSGLAAINEQFF,TGTGCCAGCAGCCCAAATTCGGGACTAGCGGCTATCAATGAGCAGTTCTTC
-,-,TRBJ2-7,TRBV25-1,CASSEFRGSAYEQYF,TGTGCCAGCAGTGAATTTCGGGGATCAGCCTACGAGCAGTACTTC
TRBD1,-,TRBJ1-6,TRBV19,CASSINQGDSPLHF,TGTGCCAGTAGTATAAACCAGGGGGATTCACCCCTCCACTTT
TRBD2,-,TRBJ2-3,TRBV6-5,CASSFRTSGGTDTQYF,TGTGCCAGCAGTTTTCGGACTAGCGGGGGTACAGATACGCAGTATTTT
TRBD1,-,TRBJ1-1,TRBV18,CASSPRGQSTSNTEAFF,TGTGCCAGCTCACCAAGGGGGCAGTCTACCTCGAACACTGAAGCTTTCTTT
TRBD1,-,TRBJ2-7,TRBV2,CASSSRQGAFYEQYF,TGTGCCAGCAGCTCACGGCAGGGGGCTTTCTACGAGCAGTACTTC
-,-,TRBJ1-3,TRBV29-1,CSVEAGPNTIYF,TGCAGCGTTGAGGCAGGGCCGAACACCATATATTTT
-,-,TRBJ1-2,TRBV2,CASSEWGEDGYTF,TGTGCCAGCAGTGAATGGGGGGAAGATGGCTACACCTTC
-,-,TRBJ1-6,TRBV7-9,CSSSSRGFDNSPLHF,TGTTCCAGCAGCTCGAGGGGGTTTGACAATTCACCCCTCCACTTT
-,-,TRBJ1-2,TRBV7-6,CASSSRSNYGYTF,TGTGCCAGCAGCTCCCGGTCAAACTATGGCTACACCTTC
-,-,TRBJ1-5,TRBV25-1,CASSNRRGGDQPQHF,TGTGCCAGCAGTAACCGCCGGGGGGGTGATCAGCCCCAGCATTTT